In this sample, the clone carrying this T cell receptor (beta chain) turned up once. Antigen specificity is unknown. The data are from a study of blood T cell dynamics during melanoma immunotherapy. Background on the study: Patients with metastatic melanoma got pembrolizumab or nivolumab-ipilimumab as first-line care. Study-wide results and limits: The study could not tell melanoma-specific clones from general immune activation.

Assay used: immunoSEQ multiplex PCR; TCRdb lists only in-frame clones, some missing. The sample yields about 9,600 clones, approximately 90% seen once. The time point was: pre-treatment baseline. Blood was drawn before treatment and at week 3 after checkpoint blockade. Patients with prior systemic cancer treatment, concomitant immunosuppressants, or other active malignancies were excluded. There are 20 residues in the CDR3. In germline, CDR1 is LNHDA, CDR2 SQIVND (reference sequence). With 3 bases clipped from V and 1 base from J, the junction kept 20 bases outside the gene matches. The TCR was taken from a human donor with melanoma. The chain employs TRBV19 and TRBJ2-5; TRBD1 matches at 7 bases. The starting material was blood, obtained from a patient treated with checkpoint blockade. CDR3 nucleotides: TGTGCCAGTAGTATCCTCGCTACCCCGGGGACAGTCCAATTCCAAGAGACCCAGTACTTC. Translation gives CASSILATPGTVQFQETQYF. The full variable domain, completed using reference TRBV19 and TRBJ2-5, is DGGITQSPKYLFRKEGQNVTLSCEQNLNHDAMYWYRQDPGQGLRLIYYSQIVNDFQKGDIAEGYSVSREKKESFPLTVTSAQKNPTAFYLCASSILATPGTVQFQETQYFGPGTRLLVL.